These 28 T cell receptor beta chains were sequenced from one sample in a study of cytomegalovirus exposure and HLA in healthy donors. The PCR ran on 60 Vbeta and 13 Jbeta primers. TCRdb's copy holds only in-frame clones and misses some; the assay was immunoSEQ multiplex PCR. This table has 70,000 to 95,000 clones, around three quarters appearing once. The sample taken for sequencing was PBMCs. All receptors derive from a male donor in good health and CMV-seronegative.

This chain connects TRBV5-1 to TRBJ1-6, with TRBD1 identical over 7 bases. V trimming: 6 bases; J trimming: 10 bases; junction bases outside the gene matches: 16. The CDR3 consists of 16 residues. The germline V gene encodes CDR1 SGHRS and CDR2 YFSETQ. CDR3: CASNVEPGGPGSPLHF. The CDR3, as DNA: TGCGCCAGCAATGTGGAACCAGGGGGTCCTGGGTCACCCCTCCACTTT.

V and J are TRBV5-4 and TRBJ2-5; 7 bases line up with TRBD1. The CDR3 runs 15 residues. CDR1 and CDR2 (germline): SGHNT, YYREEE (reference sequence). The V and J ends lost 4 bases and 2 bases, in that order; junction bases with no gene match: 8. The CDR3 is CASSATGTVQETQYF. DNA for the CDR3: TGTGCCAGCAGCGCGACCGGGACAGTGCAAGAGACCCAGTACTTC. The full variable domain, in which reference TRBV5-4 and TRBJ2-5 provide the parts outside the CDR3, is ETGVTQSPTHLIKTRGQQVTLRCSSQSGHNTVSWYQQALGQGPQFIFQYYREEENGRGNFPPRFSGLQFPNYSSELNVNALELDDSALYLCASSATGTVQETQYFGPGTRLLVL.

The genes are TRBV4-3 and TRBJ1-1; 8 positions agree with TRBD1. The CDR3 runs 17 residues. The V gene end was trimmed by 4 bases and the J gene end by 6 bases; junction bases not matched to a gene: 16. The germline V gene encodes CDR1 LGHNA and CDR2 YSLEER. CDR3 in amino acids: CASSRQLQGVGDAEAFF. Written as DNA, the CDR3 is TGCGCCAGCAGCCGTCAACTACAGGGGGTAGGAGACGCTGAAGCTTTCTTT.

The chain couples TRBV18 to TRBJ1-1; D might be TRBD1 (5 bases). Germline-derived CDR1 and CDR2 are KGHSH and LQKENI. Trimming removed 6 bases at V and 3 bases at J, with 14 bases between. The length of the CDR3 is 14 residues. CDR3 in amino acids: CASSRGGSDTEAFF. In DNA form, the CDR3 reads TGTGCCAGCTCCCGGGGGGGGTCAGACACTGAAGCTTTCTTT. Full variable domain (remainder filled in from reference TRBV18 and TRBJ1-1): NAGVMQNPRHLVRRRGQEARLRCSPMKGHSHVYWYRQLPEEGLKFMVYLQKENIIDESGMPKERFSAEFPKEGPSILRIQQVVRGDSAAYFCASSRGGSDTEAFFGQGTRLTVV.

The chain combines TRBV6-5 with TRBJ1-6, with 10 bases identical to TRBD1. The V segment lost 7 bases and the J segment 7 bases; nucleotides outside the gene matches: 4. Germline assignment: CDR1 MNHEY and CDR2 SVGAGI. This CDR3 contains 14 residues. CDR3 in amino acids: CASTRQGANSPLHF. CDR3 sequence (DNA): TGTGCCAGCACCAGACAGGGGGCGAATTCACCCCTCCACTTT.

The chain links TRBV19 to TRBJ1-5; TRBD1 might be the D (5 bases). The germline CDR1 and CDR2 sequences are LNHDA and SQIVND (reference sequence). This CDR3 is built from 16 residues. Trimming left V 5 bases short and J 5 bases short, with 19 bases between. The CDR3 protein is CASSPGRSGFHQPQHF. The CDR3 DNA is TGTGCCAGTAGTCCAGGGCGTTCCGGATTTCATCAGCCCCAGCATTTT.

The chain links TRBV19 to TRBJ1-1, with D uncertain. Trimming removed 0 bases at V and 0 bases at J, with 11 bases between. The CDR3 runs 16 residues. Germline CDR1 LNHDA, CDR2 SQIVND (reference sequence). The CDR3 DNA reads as TGTGCCAGTAGTATAGATAACAGTGACATGAACACTGAAGCTTTCTTT. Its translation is CASSIDNSDMNTEAFF.

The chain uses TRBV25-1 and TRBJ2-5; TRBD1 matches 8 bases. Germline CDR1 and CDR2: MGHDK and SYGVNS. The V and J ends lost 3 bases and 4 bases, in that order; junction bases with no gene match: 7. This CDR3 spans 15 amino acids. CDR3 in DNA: TGTGCCAGCAGTGAGGCCGGGACAGGCGGAGAGACCCAGTACTTC. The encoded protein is CASSEAGTGGETQYF.

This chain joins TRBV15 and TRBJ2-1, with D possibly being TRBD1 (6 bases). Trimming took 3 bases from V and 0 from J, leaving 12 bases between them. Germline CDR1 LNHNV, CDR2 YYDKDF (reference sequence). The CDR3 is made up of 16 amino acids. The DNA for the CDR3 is TGTGCCACCAGCAGGGTCAGGGGTGTCTCCTACAATGAGCAGTTCTTC. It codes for CATSRVRGVSYNEQFF.

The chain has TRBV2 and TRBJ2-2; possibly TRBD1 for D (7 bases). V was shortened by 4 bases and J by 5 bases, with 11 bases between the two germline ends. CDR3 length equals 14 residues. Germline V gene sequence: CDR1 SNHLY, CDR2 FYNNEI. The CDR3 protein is CASSGQGGTGELFF. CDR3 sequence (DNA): TGTGCCAGCAGTGGCCAGGGGGGAACCGGGGAGCTGTTTTTT.

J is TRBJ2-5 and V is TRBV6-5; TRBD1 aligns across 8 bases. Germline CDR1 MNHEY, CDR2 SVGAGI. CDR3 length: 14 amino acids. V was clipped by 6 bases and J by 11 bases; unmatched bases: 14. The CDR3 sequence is CASSIQGDVWEQYF. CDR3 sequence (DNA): TGTGCCAGCAGCATACAGGGGGACGTTTGGGAGCAGTACTTC.

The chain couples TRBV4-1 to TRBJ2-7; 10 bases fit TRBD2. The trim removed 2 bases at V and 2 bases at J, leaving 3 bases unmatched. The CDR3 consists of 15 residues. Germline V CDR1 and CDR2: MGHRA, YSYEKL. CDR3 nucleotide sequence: TGCGCCAGCAGCCAAACCGGGACTAGCGCCTACGAGCAGTACTTC. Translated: CASSQTGTSAYEQYF.

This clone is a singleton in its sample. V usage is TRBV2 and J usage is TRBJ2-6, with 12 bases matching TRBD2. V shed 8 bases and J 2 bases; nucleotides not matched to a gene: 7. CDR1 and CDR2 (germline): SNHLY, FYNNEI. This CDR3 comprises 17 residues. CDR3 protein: CASAIRLAGAGANVLTF. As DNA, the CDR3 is TGTGCCAGCGCAATTCGACTAGCGGGAGCTGGGGCCAACGTCCTGACTTTC.

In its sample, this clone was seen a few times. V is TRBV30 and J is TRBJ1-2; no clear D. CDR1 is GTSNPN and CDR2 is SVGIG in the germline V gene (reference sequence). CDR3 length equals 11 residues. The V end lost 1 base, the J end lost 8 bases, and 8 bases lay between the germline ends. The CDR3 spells CAWSGGEGYTF. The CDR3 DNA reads TGTGCCTGGAGTGGGGGAGAAGGCTACACCTTC.

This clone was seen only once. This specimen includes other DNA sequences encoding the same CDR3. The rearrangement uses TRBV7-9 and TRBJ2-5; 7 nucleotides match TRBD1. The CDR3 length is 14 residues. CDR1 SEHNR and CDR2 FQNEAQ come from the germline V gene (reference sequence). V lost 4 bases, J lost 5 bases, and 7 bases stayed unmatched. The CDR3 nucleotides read TGTGCCAGCAGCTCGGACAGGTCAGCGGAGACCCAGTACTTC. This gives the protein CASSSDRSAETQYF.

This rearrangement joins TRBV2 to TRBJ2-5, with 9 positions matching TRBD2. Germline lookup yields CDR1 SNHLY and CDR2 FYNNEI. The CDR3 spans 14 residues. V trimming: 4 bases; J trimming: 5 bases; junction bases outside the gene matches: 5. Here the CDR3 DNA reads TGTGCCAGCAGTGTCGCGGGGGGGGTGGAGACCCAGTACTTC. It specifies CASSVAGGVETQYF.

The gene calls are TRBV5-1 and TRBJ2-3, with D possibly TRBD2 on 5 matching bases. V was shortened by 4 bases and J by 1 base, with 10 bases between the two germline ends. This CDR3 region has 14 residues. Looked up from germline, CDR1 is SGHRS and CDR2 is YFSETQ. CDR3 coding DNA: TGCGCCAGCAGCATCCTACTAGGCACAGATACGCAGTATTTT. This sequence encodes CASSILLGTDTQYF.

The DNA for the CDR3 is TGTGCCAGTAGTCCCCTGGACAGACTACCAGGGGAGACCCAGTACTTC. Amino acids: CASSPLDRLPGETQYF. The chain has TRBV19 and TRBJ2-5; TRBD1 might be the D (6 bases). Between the trimmed V and J ends, which lost 5 bases and 5 bases, there was a span of 21 bases. Per the germline V gene, CDR1 is LNHDA and CDR2 is SQIVND (reference sequence). The CDR3 is 16 residues long.

Written as DNA, the CDR3 is TGCGCCAGCAGCTTCCGGGACAGTGGGGCAGATACGCAGTATTTT. Encoded protein: CASSFRDSGADTQYF. The rearrangement uses TRBV5-1 and TRBJ2-3; 7 bases are a match to TRBD1. Germline V gene data show CDR1 as SGHRS and CDR2 as YFSETQ. This CDR3 region has 15 residues. V was pared by 2 bases and J by 4 bases, with 7 bases of the junction left unmatched.

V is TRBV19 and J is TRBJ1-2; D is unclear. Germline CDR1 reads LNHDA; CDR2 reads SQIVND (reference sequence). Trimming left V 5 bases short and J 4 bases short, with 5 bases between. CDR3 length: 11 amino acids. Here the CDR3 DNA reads TGTGCCAGTAGTGCCAGCTATGGCTACACCTTC. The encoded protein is CASSASYGYTF.

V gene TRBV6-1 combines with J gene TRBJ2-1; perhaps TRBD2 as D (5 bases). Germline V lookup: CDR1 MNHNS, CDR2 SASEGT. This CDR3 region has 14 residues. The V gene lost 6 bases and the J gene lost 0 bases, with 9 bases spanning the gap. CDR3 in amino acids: CASSSGNSYNEQFF. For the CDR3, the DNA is TGTGCCAGCAGCAGCGGAAACTCCTACAATGAGCAGTTCTTC.

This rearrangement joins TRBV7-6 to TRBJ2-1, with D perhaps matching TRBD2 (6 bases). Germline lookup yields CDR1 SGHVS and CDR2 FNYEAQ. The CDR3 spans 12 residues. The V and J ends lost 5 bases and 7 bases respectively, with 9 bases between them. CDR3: CASSPEGNEQFF. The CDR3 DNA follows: TGTGCCAGCAGCCCGGAGGGGAATGAGCAGTTCTTC.

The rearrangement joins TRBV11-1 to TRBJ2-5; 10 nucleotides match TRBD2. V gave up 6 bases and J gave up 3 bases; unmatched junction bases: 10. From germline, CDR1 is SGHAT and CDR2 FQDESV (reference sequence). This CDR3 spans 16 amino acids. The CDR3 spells CASRQGLAAPKETQYF. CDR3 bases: TGTGCCAGCAGACAAGGACTAGCGGCTCCAAAAGAGACCCAGTACTTC.

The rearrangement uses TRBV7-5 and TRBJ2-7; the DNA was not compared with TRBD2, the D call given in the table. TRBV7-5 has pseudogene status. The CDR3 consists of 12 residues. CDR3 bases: TGTGCCAGAAACCCACTTGCCTACGAGCAGTACTTC. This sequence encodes CARNPLAYEQYF.

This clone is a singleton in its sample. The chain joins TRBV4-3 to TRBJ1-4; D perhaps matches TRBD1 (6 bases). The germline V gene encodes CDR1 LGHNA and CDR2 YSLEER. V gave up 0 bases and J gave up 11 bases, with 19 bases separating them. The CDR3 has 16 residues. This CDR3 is CASSQDPGQTWKKLFF. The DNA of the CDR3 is TGCGCCAGCAGCCAAGATCCGGGACAAACGTGGAAGAAACTGTTTTTT.

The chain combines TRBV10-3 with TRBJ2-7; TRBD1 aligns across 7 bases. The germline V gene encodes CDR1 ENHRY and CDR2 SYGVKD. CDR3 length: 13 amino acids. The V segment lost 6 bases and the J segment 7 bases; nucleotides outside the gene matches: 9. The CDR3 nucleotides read TGTGCCATCAGCGCCGAGGGGGCGCGTGAGCAGTACTTC. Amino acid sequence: CAISAEGAREQYF.

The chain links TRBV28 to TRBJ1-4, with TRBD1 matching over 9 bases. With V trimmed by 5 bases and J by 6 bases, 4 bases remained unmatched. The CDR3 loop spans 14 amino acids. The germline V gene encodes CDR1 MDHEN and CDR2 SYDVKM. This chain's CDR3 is CASSEQGAHEKLFF. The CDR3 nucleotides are TGTGCCAGCAGTGAACAGGGGGCGCATGAAAAACTGTTTTTT.

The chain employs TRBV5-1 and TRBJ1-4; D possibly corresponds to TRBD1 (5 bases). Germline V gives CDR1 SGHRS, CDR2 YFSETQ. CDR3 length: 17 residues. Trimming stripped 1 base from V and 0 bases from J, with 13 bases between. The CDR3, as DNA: TGCGCCAGCAGCTTGAGGGAGGGCAGGGCAACTAATGAAAAACTGTTTTTT. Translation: CASSLREGRATNEKLFF.